A selection of T cell receptor beta chains follows, all from one sample in a study of graft-versus-host responses after intestinal transplantation. These TCRs are of unknown antigen specificity. Sequenced by immunoSEQ multiplex PCR; TCRdb stores in-frame clones only, minus some. This repertoire shows tens of thousands of clones, around 92% found once; its top ten account for roughly 2.6%. Sequenced material: unstimulated CD8+ T cells sorted from spleen or lymph node cells, taken before intestinal transplant. Every receptor here comes from a human donor who received an intestinal transplant. CDR3s include the opening cysteine and the closing phenylalanine or tryptophan. A D gene is named only where the DNA matches it firmly. Clone size is given for some rows only: seen once, a few or many times, or a class if the clone is expanded.

d_gene,v_gene,j_gene,abundance,CDR3nt,CDR3aa
NA,TRBV5-1,TRBJ2-7,NA,TGCGCCAGCAGCTTTTCCCCTTTCTACGAGCAGTACTTC,CASSFSPFYEQYF
NA,TRBV20-1,TRBJ2-5,NA,TGCAGTGCCCTCGAGACCCAGTACTTC,CSALETQYF
TRBD1,TRBV7-6,TRBJ2-3,NA,TGTGCCAGCAGCTCCGGGGACAGGGGCACAGATACGCAGTATTTT,CASSSGDRGTDTQYF
TRBD2,TRBV4-2,TRBJ2-1,NA,TGTGCCAGCAGCCAAGACGCCGGGACTAGCGCCTACAATGAGCAGTTCTTC,CASSQDAGTSAYNEQFF
NA,TRBV11-2,TRBJ1-6,NA,TGTGCCAGCAGCTCCGCAGGGAATTCACCCCTCCACTTT,CASSSAGNSPLHF
NA,TRBV15,TRBJ2-5,NA,TGTGCCACCAGCAGGGGCGGGGGCTCCTTAGAGACCCAGTACTTC,CATSRGGGSLETQYF
TRBD1,TRBV5-1,TRBJ2-7,NA,TGCGCCAGCAGCCTGAACCGGGACAGGGGGCGTGAGCAGTACTTC,CASSLNRDRGREQYF
TRBD2,TRBV28,TRBJ2-3,once,TGTGCCAGCAGTTTAGGGCTAGCGGGACTCACAGATACGCAGTATTTT,CASSLGLAGLTDTQYF
TRBD1,TRBV30,TRBJ2-1,NA,TGTGCCAGCCGGGACAGAACCTACAATGAGCAGTTCTTC,CASRDRTYNEQFF
TRBD1,TRBV11-2,TRBJ2-7,NA,TGTGCCAGCAGCTTAGGCCTACTGGACAGGCTCCACGAGCAGTACTTC,CASSLGLLDRLHEQYF
TRBD2,TRBV27,TRBJ2-5,NA,TGTGCCAGCAGTTTGGCGGGGGGGGACAGGACCCAGTACTTC,CASSLAGGDRTQYF
NA,TRBV19,TRBJ1-4,NA,TGTGCCAGTAGTATCGGGGGGGGTCCTGAGTCAAAACTGTTTTTT,CASSIGGGPESKLFF
NA,TRBV2,TRBJ2-7,NA,TGTGCAACCCGAGGGTACGAGCAGTACTTC,CATRGYEQYF
NA,TRBV5-4,TRBJ2-3,NA,TGTGCCAGCAGCTCGCACGGTCAAGATACGCAGTATTTT,CASSSHGQDTQYF
TRBD1,TRBV18,TRBJ1-5,NA,TGTGCCAGCTCACAACGGGGGACAGACGGCAATCAGCCCCAGCATTTT,CASSQRGTDGNQPQHF
TRBD1,TRBV2,TRBJ1-1,NA,TGTGCCAGCCCGGAAGGAAGACAGGGAGGATCCGCTGAAGCTTTCTTT,CASPEGRQGGSAEAFF